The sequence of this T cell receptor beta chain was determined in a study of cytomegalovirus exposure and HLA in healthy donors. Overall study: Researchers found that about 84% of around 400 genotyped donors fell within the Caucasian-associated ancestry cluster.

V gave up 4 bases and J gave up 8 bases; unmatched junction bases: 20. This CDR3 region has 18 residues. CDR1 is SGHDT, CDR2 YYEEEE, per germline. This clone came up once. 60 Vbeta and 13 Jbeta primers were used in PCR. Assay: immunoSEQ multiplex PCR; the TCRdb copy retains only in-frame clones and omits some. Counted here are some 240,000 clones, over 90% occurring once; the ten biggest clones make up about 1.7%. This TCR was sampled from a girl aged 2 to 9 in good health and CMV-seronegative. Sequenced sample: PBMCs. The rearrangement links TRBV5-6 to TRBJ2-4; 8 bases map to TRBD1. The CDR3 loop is CASSPIRDRSGRGDIQYF. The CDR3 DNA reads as TGTGCCAGCAGCCCTATTAGGGACAGGTCGGGCCGGGGCGACATTCAGTACTTC.